The clone carrying this TCR beta chain was observed a single time. The data stem from a study of blood T cell repertoires in COVID-19. The CDR3 extends over 15 amino acids. The ends lost 3 bases at V and 3 bases at J; junction bases unmatched: 8. The germline gives CDR1 SGHNT, CDR2 YYREEE (reference sequence). Data came from immunoSEQ multiplex PCR; TCRdb stores just in-frame clones and leaves some out. The sample contains about 350,000 clones, roughly 90% of which appear only once. The gene calls are TRBV5-4 and TRBJ2-5, with 7 bases matching TRBD1. This sequence originates from a young woman who had recovered from COVID-19. Input material: PBMCs or T cells enriched from blood (not recorded which). CDR3 DNA sequence: TGTGCCAGCAGCTCGGCCGGACAGGTCAAAGAGACCCAGTACTTC. This sequence encodes CASSSAGQVKETQYF.